This T cell receptor beta chain was obtained from a study of T cells in women clearing cervical HPV infection. Frequency places this clone as medium-sized (0.01 to 0.1%). The antigen is unknown. The sequenced fragment ends 3 residues before the CDR3 boundary, so the rest is inferred from the germline J gene. The sample has other DNA sequences that encode this CDR3 too. The ends lost 5 bases at V and 2 bases at J; junction bases unmatched: 5. The V gene's germline CDR1 is KGHSH and CDR2 LQKENI. The length of the CDR3 is 15 residues. TCRdb's table, derived via immunoSEQ multiplex PCR, lists solely in-frame clones and lacks some. Seen in this sample are some 23,000 clones; the ten most common clones hold 2% to 3%. Regarding the study as a whole: Repertoire richness, not evenness, was significantly elevated in CIN3+ cases versus controls. Cases carried less TRBV6-7 than controls: roughly 0.11% versus 0.16%.

This sequence joins TRBV18 and TRBJ2-2; 7 positions match TRBD1. This clonotype was obtained from a woman between 18 and 75 years old with a cervical HPV16 infection that either progressed to CIN3+ or cleared (not recorded which). Sequenced input: blood buffy coat. Incomplete CDR3 DNA: TGTGCCAGCTCAACCGGGACAGCTAACACCGGGGAG. Translated: CASSTGTANTGE. The full CDR3 sequence reads CASSTGTANTGELFF.